The 20 T cell receptor beta chains below come from one sample, sequenced in a study of CD8+CD57+ T cells in acquired aplastic anemia listed by TCRdb under 2018. Instrument on record: Illumina HiSeq 2000. Profiling of TCR beta VDJ combinations and CDR3 sequences used genomic DNA as the template. TCRdb cleaned the public reads at Q25 with fastp, built clones with MiXCR and kept in-frame beta chains. Rows are unified per CDR3 protein, each entry keeping the most common DNA and genes. The sample table shows some 170,000 distinct CDR3 sequences, and around half are seen once. The ten largest clones take up approximately 1% of the sample. The patients picked for sequencing were ones in whom flow cytometry had shown an expansion of CD8+CD57+ cells. The material sequenced was sorted CD4+, CD8+, or CD8+CD57+ T cells (not recorded which) from PBMCs. These receptors were obtained from a human donor with aplastic anemia.

The CDR3 coding sequence is TGCAGCGTTGAATACCCGGGACTAGCGGGTGAGACCCAGTACTTC. It translates to CSVEYPGLAGETQYF. The chain carries TRBV29-1 and TRBJ2-5; TRBD2 matches 12 bases. Looked up from germline, CDR1 is SQVTM and CDR2 is ANQGSEA. The CDR3 extends over 15 amino acids. V was pared by 2 bases and J by 5 bases, with 6 bases of the junction left unmatched.

The rearrangement joins TRBV15 to TRBJ1-2, with D possibly being TRBD1 (6 bases). From germline, CDR1 is LNHNV and CDR2 YYDKDF (reference sequence). The CDR3 sequence is 14 residues long. V was trimmed by 0 bases and J by 8 bases, leaving 13 bases between them. CDR3 nucleotides: TGTGCCACCAGCAGAGATACGGGGGCGCGAGGCTACACCTTC. Encoded protein: CATSRDTGARGYTF.

This clonotype was detected ten times or more. The chain couples TRBV4-1 to TRBJ1-6; 7 bases align to TRBD1. This CDR3 spans 17 amino acids. Trimming removed 1 base from V and 6 bases from J; junction bases left unmatched: 9. Germline V gives CDR1 MGHRA, CDR2 YSYEKL. In DNA, the CDR3 is TGCGCCAGCAGCCAAGGGGGGGGCAGGGGGTTTAATTCACCCCTCCACTTT. Encoded protein: CASSQGGGRGFNSPLHF.

The V gene is TRBV4-1, the J gene TRBJ1-1; possible D gene TRBD1, 5 bases. The CDR3 extends over 14 amino acids. The ends were cut back, 5 bases at V and 7 bases at J, with 17 bases in the middle. CDR1 MGHRA and CDR2 YSYEKL come from the germline V gene. The CDR3 here is CASSLYPRQLEAFF. The CDR3 nucleotides read TGCGCCAGCAGCTTGTACCCGAGACAGCTTGAAGCTTTCTTT.

DNA of the CDR3: TGCAGCGCCCCGACAGGGTCCGACTATGGCTACACCTTC. This sequence encodes CSAPTGSDYGYTF. This chain joins TRBV29-1 and TRBJ1-2; TRBD1 matches 7 bases. Trimming took 7 bases from V and 3 from J; bases not matched to a gene: 8. The V gene's germline CDR1 is SQVTM and CDR2 ANQGSEA. The CDR3 extends over 13 amino acids.

This clonotype was recorded at least ten times. The J gene is TRBJ1-5, the V gene TRBV5-6; D perhaps matches TRBD1 (5 bases). The V and J ends lost 4 bases and 0 bases respectively, with 11 bases between them. This CDR3 is built from 15 residues. Germline values: CDR1 SGHDT, CDR2 YYEEEE. CDR3 nucleotide sequence: TGTGCCAGCAGCCTAAGGGACCGTAGCAATCAGCCCCAGCATTTT. This gives the protein CASSLRDRSNQPQHF.

The genes are TRBV19 and TRBJ1-2; D is unclear. The CDR3 is 10 residues long. Germline CDR1 LNHDA, CDR2 SQIVND (reference sequence). V dropped 5 bases and J dropped 6 bases, with 4 bases sitting between them. CDR3 nucleotides: TGTGCCAGTAGTCTTGATGGCTACACCTTC. Translation gives CASSLDGYTF.

Turning to this clonotype: This sequence may be a read error, since a much larger clone differs from it by one base. The genes are TRBV9 and TRBJ2-7, with D possibly TRBD1 on 6 matching bases. This CDR3 has 14 amino acids. Per germline, CDR1 SGDLS and CDR2 YYNGEE. The chain's CDR3 is CASSAGQVTYELYF. CDR3 nucleotides: TGTGCCAGCAGCGCGGGACAAGTAACCTACGAGCTGTACTTC. Using reference TRBV9 and TRBJ2-7 for the parts outside the CDR3, the full variable domain is DSGVTQTPKHLITATGQRVTLRCSPRSGDLSVYWYQQSLDQGLQFLIQYYNGEERAKGNILERFSAQQFPDLHSELNLSSLELGDSALYFCASSAGQVTYELYFGPGTRLTVT.

The chain recombines TRBV3-1 with TRBJ2-5, with 8 bases matching TRBD2. Germline assignment: CDR1 LGHDT and CDR2 YNNKEL (reference sequence). With V trimmed by 4 bases and J by 5 bases, 3 bases remained unmatched. The CDR3 covers 13 residues. In DNA form, the CDR3 reads TGTGCCAGCAGCCGTATAGCGGGGGAGACCCAGTACTTC. It yields the protein CASSRIAGETQYF.

This chain joins TRBV20-1 and TRBJ1-2, with 11 nucleotides matching TRBD1. Germline CDR1 and CDR2: DFQATT and SNEGSKA (reference sequence). The CDR3 is made up of 12 amino acids. CDR3 loop: CTGPGTGGGYTF. DNA for the CDR3: TGCACCGGACCTGGGACAGGGGGTGGCTACACCTTC.

Comment on this clonotype: It is likely a read error, because the conserved phenylalanine at the end of the CDR3 is missing. The chain employs TRBV19 and TRBJ2-6, with D unresolved. CDR3 length equals 15 residues. Germline CDR1 is LNHDA and CDR2 is SQIVND (reference sequence). The V and J ends lost 5 bases and 2 bases respectively, with 10 bases between them. The CDR3: CASSPRLPGANVLTS. CDR3 bases: TGTGCCAGTAGTCCAAGACTGCCTGGGGCCAACGTCCTGACTTCC.

The CDR3 region is CASSRDRSQPQHF. The CDR3 DNA is TGTGCCAGCAGCCGGGACAGGAGTCAGCCCCAGCATTTT. The gene calls are TRBV2 and TRBJ1-5; 8 nucleotides match TRBD1. V lost 6 bases, J lost 6 bases, and 4 bases stayed unmatched. The CDR3 has 13 residues. Germline assignment: CDR1 SNHLY and CDR2 FYNNEI.

This clonotype was recorded only once. This may arise from a read error, as a much more abundant clone is one base away. This rearrangement joins TRBV5-4 to TRBJ2-3; TRBD2 aligns across 12 bases. From germline, CDR1 is SGHNT and CDR2 YYREEE (reference sequence). This CDR3 region has 18 residues. The CDR3 DNA is TGTGCCGGCAGCTTCCGGACTAGCGGGGTCCTAAGCACAGATACGCAGTATTTT. This codes for CAGSFRTSGVLSTDTQYF.

This clonotype showed up just a few times. The J gene is TRBJ2-7, the V gene TRBV10-3; 9 bases agree with TRBD2. The J segment lost 3 bases and the V segment lost 2 bases, leaving 5 bases of the junction unmatched. Germline CDR1 ENHRY, CDR2 SYGVKD. CDR3 size: 15 residues. The DNA for the CDR3 is TGTGCCATCAGTGAGGGAGCGGGAGGTCGCTACGAGCAGTACTTC. Its protein product is CAISEGAGGRYEQYF.

For the CDR3, the DNA is TGTGCCAGGGGGGAGGGCTCCTACGAGCAGTACTTC. Encoded protein: CARGEGSYEQYF. This chain links TRBV2 with TRBJ2-7; TRBD2 agrees at 7 bases. V was pared by 9 bases and J by 0 bases, with 2 bases of the junction left unmatched. This CDR3 comprises 12 residues. Germline V gives CDR1 SNHLY, CDR2 FYNNEI. Using reference TRBV2 and TRBJ2-7 for the parts outside the CDR3, the full variable domain is EPEVTQTPSHQVTQMGQEVILRCVPISNHLYFYWYRQILGQKVEFLVSFYNNEISEKSEIFDDQFSVERPDGSNFTLKIRSTKLEDSAMYFCARGEGSYEQYFGPGTRLTVT.

The chain is built from TRBV7-2 and TRBJ1-5; the D is unclear. Trimming cost V 5 bases and J 4 bases, with 12 bases left between them. The CDR3 sequence is 14 residues long. CDR1 and CDR2 from the germline V gene are SGHTA and FQGNSA. Written as DNA, the CDR3 is TGTGCCAGCAGCCCAACACGCCGAAATCAGCCCCAGCATTTT. Translated, it gives CASSPTRRNQPQHF. The full variable domain, completed using reference TRBV7-2 and TRBJ1-5, is GAGVSQSPSNKVTEKGKDVELRCDPISGHTALYWYRQSLGQGLEFLIYFQGNSAPDKSGLPSDRFSAERTGGSVSTLTIQRTQQEDSAVYLCASSPTRRNQPQHFGDGTRLSIL.

This chain connects TRBV5-1 to TRBJ2-1; TRBD2 aligns across 8 bases. The V and J ends lost 0 bases and 0 bases, in that order; junction bases with no gene match: 2. The CDR3 runs to 16 residues. Germline CDR1 and CDR2: SGHRS and YFSETQ. CDR3 residues: CASSLASGSSYNEQFF. The CDR3 DNA is TGCGCCAGCAGCTTGGCGAGCGGGAGCTCCTACAATGAGCAGTTCTTC.

The chain recombines TRBV19 with TRBJ1-5; 10 bases align to TRBD1. Trimming took 7 bases from V and 4 from J; bases not matched to a gene: 10. The length of the CDR3 is 16 residues. Germline assignment: CDR1 LNHDA and CDR2 SQIVND (reference sequence). The CDR3 DNA follows: TGTGCCAGTACCCCTGGGCGGGACAGGGGTAATCAGCCCCAGCATTTT. It encodes CASTPGRDRGNQPQHF. The complete variable domain, with remaining parts taken from reference TRBV19 and TRBJ1-5, reads DGGITQSPKYLFRKEGQNVTLSCEQNLNHDAMYWYRQDPGQGLRLIYYSQIVNDFQKGDIAEGYSVSREKKESFPLTVTSAQKNPTAFYLCASTPGRDRGNQPQHFGDGTRLSIL.

This clonotype is a singleton in its sample. As the CDR3 is not closed by the conserved phenylalanine or tryptophan, this likely results from a read error. It is unclear where the CDR3 begins or ends on the DNA, so no DNA is shown, and the CDR3 is as TCRdb lists it. V and J are TRBV5-8 and TRBJ1-2. From germline, CDR1 is SGHTS and CDR2 YDEGEE. Termini included, the CDR3 measures 8 amino acids. CDR3 in amino acids: CASSLGPT.

This chain joins TRBV9 and TRBJ1-1, with D unclear. This CDR3 is built from 12 residues. Germline CDR1 reads SGDLS; CDR2 reads YYNGEE. Trimming removed 6 bases at V and 1 base at J, with 7 bases between. The CDR3 DNA reads TGTGCCAGCACCGGGTCGAACACTGAAGCTTTCTTT. Translation: CASTGSNTEAFF.